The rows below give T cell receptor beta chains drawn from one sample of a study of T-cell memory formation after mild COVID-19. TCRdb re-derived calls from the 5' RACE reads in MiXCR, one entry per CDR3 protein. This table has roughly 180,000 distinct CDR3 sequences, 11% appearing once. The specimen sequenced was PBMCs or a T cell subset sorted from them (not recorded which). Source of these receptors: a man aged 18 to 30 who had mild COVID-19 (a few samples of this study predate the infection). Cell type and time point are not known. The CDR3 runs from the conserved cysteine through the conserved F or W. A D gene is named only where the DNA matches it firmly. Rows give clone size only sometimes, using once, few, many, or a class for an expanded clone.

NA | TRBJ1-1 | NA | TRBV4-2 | CASRRLGGGLAFF | TGTGCCAGCCGTCGGCTGGGAGGGGGATTAGCTTTCTTT
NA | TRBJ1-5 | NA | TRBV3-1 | CASSQDKGHQPQHF | TGTGCCAGCAGCCAAGATAAGGGGCATCAGCCCCAGCATTTT
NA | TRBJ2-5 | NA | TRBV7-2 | CASSLDGASARYF | TGTGCCAGCAGCTTAGATGGCGCCTCTGCCCGGTACTTC
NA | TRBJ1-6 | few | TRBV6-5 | CASSFLNSPLHF | TGTGCCAGCAGCTTTCTTAATTCACCCCTCCACTTT
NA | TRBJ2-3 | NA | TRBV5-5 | CASSFDQDTQYF | TGTGCCAGCAGCTTTGACCAAGATACGCAGTATTTT
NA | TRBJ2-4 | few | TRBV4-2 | CASSQPGQGKNIQYF | TGTGCCAGCAGCCAACCGGGGCAAGGCAAAAACATTCAGTACTTC
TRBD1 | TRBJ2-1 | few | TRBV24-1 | CASNRGSSGEQFF | TGTGCCTCAAACAGGGGTTCGTCCGGTGAGCAGTTCTTC
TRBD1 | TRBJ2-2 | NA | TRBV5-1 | CASSLDPNRGAGELFF | TGCGCCAGCAGCTTGGACCCGAACAGGGGCGCCGGGGAGCTGTTTTTT
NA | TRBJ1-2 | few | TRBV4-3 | CASSQDQGQGYTF | TGCGCCAGCAGCCAAGATCAGGGGCAAGGCTACACCTTC
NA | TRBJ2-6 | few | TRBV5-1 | CASSWDASGANVLTF | TGCGCCAGCAGCTGGGACGCCTCTGGGGCCAACGTCCTGACTTTC
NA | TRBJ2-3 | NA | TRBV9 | CASSVDLATDTQYF | TGTGCCAGCAGCGTAGACTTGGCCACAGATACGCAGTATTTT
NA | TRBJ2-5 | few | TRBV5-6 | CASSMTSIETQYF | TGTGCCAGCAGCATGACTAGTATAGAGACCCAGTACTTC
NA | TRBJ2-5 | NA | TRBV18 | CASSPSRVTLAETQYF | TGTGCCAGCTCACCGAGCAGGGTGACGCTGGCGGAGACCCAGTACTTC
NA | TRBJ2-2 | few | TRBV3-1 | CASRAGFTGELFF | TGTGCCAGCAGAGCAGGGTTCACCGGGGAGCTGTTTTTT
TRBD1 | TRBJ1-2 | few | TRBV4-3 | CASSRESGTVLYGYTF | TGCGCCAGCAGCCGCGAATCCGGGACAGTCCTCTATGGCTACACCTTC
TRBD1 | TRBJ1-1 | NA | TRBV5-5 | CASSRQGIIVATEAFF | TGTGCCAGCAGCCGACAGGGTATCATTGTAGCCACTGAAGCTTTCTTT
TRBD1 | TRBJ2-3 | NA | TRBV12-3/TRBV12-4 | CASSLYRGTDTQYF | TGTGCCAGCAGTTTATACAGGGGGACAGATACGCAGTATTTT
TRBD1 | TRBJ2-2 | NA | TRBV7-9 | CARTGTGRTGELFF | TGTGCCAGAACCGGGACAGGGCGCACCGGGGAGCTGTTTTTT
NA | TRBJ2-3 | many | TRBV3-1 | CASSNRQFDTQYF | TGTGCCAGCAGCAACCGACAGTTCGATACGCAGTATTTT
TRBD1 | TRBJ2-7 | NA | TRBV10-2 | CASDRDRGYEQYF | TGCGCCAGCGACCGGGACAGGGGTTACGAGCAGTACTTC
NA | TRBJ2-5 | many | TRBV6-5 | CASSSQWSSAETQYF | TGTGCCAGCAGTTCCCAATGGTCTTCGGCGGAGACCCAGTACTTC
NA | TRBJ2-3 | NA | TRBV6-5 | CASSPSSGKRTDTQYF | TGTGCCAGCAGCCCCTCATCGGGGAAGCGCACAGATACGCAGTATTTT
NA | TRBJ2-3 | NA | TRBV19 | CASSRGSVTDTQYF | TGTGCCAGTAGCCGGGGGTCGGTCACAGATACGCAGTATTTT
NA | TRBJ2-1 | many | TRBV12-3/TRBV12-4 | CASSLLGGYNEQFF | TGTGCCAGCAGTTTGCTGGGGGGTTACAATGAGCAGTTCTTC
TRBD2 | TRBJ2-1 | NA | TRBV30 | CAWSAGGPYNEQFF | TGTGCCTGGAGTGCGGGGGGGCCCTACAATGAGCAGTTCTTC
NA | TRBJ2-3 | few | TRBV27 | CASSNWDRSTDTQYF | TGTGCCAGCAGTAATTGGGACCGTAGCACAGATACGCAGTATTTT
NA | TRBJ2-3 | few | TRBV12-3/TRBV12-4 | CASTRAGGTGTQYF | TGTGCCAGCACCCGTGCCGGGGGGACAGGTACGCAGTATTTT
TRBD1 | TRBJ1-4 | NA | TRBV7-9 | CASSTQGGEKLFF | TGTGCCAGCAGCACACAGGGGGGTGAAAAACTGTTTTTT
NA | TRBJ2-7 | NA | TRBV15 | CATSRDRSGKQYF | TGTGCCACCAGCAGAGATCGGTCTGGCAAGCAGTACTTC
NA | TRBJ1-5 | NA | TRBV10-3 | CAISESRNSVNQPQHF | TGTGCCATCAGTGAGTCTAGAAACAGCGTCAATCAGCCCCAGCATTTT
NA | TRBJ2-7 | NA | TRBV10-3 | CAISRASTLYEQYF | TGTGCCATCAGCCGGGCAAGTACTCTCTACGAGCAGTACTTC
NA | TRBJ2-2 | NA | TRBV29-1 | CSAFSRGTGELFF | TGCAGCGCCTTTAGTCGGGGCACCGGGGAGCTGTTTTTT
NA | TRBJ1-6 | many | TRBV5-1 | CASSLQPSNSPLHF | TGCGCCAGCAGCTTGCAACCCTCTAATTCACCCCTCCACTTT
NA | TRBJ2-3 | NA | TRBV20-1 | CSASEGNTQYF | TGCAGTGCTAGTGAAGGAAATACGCAGTATTTT
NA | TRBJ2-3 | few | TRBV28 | CASSQQADTQYF | TGTGCCAGCAGTCAACAGGCAGATACGCAGTATTTT
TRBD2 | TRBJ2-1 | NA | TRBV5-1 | CASSLLLAGVNEQFF | TGCGCCAGCAGCTTGCTCCTAGCGGGGGTCAATGAGCAGTTCTTC
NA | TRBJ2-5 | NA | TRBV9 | CASSPPLGGRQTQYF | TGTGCCAGCAGCCCCCCTTTAGGGGGAAGGCAGACCCAGTACTTC
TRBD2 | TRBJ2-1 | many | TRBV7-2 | CASSQRGGRFGEQFF | TGTGCCAGCAGCCAGCGGGGGGGCCGTTTCGGTGAGCAGTTCTTC
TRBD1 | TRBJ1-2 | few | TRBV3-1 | CASSAPGGYGYTF | TGTGCCAGCAGCGCACCAGGGGGCTATGGCTACACCTTC
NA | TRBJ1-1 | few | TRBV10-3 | CAITWGLNTEAFF | TGTGCCATCACTTGGGGCTTGAACACTGAAGCTTTCTTT
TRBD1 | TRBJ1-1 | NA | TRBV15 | CATSLTRTGAFF | TGTGCCACCAGCCTGACCCGGACAGGAGCTTTCTTT
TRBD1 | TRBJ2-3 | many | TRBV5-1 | CASSRLLSGQGTDTQYF | TGCGCCAGCAGCCGACTTCTTTCGGGACAGGGCACAGATACGCAGTATTTT
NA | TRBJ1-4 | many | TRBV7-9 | CASSLARQGEKLFF | TGTGCCAGCAGCTTAGCGCGGCAGGGTGAAAAACTGTTTTTT
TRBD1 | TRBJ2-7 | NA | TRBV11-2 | CASSFDYRGPYEQYF | TGTGCCAGCAGCTTCGATTACAGGGGTCCCTACGAGCAGTACTTC
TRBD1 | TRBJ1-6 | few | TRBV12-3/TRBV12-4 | CASSPLDRASSYNSPLHF | TGTGCCAGCAGTCCCTTGGACAGGGCGAGCTCCTATAATTCACCCCTCCACTTT
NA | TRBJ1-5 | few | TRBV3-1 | CASSQGGYQPQHF | TGTGCCAGCAGCCAGGGGGGTTACCAGCCCCAGCATTTT
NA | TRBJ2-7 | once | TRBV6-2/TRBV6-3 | CASVRRPYEQYF | TGTGCCAGCGTACGAAGGCCCTACGAGCAGTACTTC
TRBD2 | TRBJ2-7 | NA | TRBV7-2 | CASSLDRGGAYEQYF | TGTGCCAGCAGCTTAGATCGGGGGGGCGCCTACGAGCAGTACTTC